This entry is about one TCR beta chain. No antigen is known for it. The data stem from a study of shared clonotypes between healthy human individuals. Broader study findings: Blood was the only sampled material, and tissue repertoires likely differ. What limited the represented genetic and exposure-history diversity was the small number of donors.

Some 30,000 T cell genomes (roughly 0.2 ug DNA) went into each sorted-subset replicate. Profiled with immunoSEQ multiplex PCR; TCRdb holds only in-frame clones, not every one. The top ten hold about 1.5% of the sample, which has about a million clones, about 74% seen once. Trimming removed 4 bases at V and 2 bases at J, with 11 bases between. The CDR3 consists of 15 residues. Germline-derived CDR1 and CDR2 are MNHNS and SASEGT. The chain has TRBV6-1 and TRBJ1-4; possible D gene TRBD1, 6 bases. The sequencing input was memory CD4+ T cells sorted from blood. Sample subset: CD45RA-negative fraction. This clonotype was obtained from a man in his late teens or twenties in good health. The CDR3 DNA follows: TGTGCCAGCAGTGTTTTCACAGGGACTAATGAAAAACTGTTTTTT. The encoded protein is CASSVFTGTNEKLFF.